These 18 T cell receptor beta chains were sequenced from one sample in a study of blood T cell repertoires in COVID-19. Data came from immunoSEQ multiplex PCR; TCRdb stores just in-frame clones and leaves some out. The sample carries approximately 70,000 clones, about 89% recorded once. The specimen was peripheral blood. The receptors stem from a woman aged 55-69 years with acute or convalescent COVID-19.

DNA for the CDR3: TGTGCCAGCAGCCAAACACCCGGGACAGGGGGCGAGCAGTACTTC. This codes for CASSQTPGTGGEQYF. The V and J genes are TRBV3-1 (or the pseudogene TRBV3-2) and TRBJ2-7; 11 bases agree with TRBD1. The CDR3 totals 15 residues. J lost 6 bases, V lost 2 bases, and 6 bases had no gene match. Looked up from germline, CDR1 is LGHDT and CDR2 is YNNKEL (reference sequence).

This clone came up once. The rearrangement uses TRBV9 and TRBJ2-1, with D unresolved. The CDR3 is 14 amino acids. Per germline, CDR1 SGDLS and CDR2 YYNGEE. Trimming stripped 4 bases from V and 12 bases from J, with 20 bases between. The CDR3 bases are TGTGCCAGCAGCTCCGCCGGGTCCCTCTATGGGCAGTTCTTC. Translating gives CASSSAGSLYGQFF. Complete variable domain (other parts from reference TRBV9 and TRBJ2-1): DSGVTQTPKHLITATGQRVTLRCSPRSGDLSVYWYQQSLDQGLQFLIQYYNGEERAKGNILERFSAQQFPDLHSELNLSSLELGDSALYFCASSSAGSLYGQFFGPGTRLTVL.

The chain couples TRBV18 to TRBJ2-2; 7 bases match TRBD2. Germline V gives CDR1 KGHSH, CDR2 LQKENI. This CDR3 is built from 16 residues. V shed 1 base and J 2 bases; nucleotides not matched to a gene: 4. The CDR3 nucleotides are TGTGCCAGCTCACCACAAAGCGGGGCAAACACCGGGGAGCTGTTTTTT. Translating it yields CASSPQSGANTGELFF.

In DNA form, the CDR3 reads TGTGCCAGCAGCCGTCAGGGTGGTCTTTATTCACCCCTCCACTTT. The encoded protein is CASSRQGGLYSPLHF. The chain uses TRBV3-1 (or the pseudogene TRBV3-2) and TRBJ1-6, with D possibly TRBD1 on 5 matching bases. CDR1 and CDR2 from the germline V gene are LGHDT and YNNKEL (reference sequence). The V end was cut by 4 bases, the J end by 8 bases, with 15 bases between. CDR3 length equals 15 residues.

The rearrangement links TRBV14 to TRBJ1-4; 7 nucleotides align to TRBD1. The CDR3 is made up of 15 amino acids. V shed 4 bases and J 4 bases; nucleotides not matched to a gene: 6. The germline gives CDR1 SGHDN, CDR2 FVKESK. The CDR3 reads CASSPRQGYNEKLFF. In DNA form, the CDR3 reads TGTGCCAGCAGCCCCAGACAGGGCTATAATGAAAAACTGTTTTTT.

V is TRBV6-5 and J is TRBJ1-2; D call uncertain. The ends were cut back, 8 bases at V and 0 bases at J, with 10 bases in the middle. The CDR3 totals 13 residues. Germline assignment: CDR1 MNHEY and CDR2 SVGAGI. The CDR3 DNA sequence: TGTGCCAGCCGGCGGTCAGCTAACTATGGCTACACCTTC. It codes for CASRRSANYGYTF.

The CDR3 nucleotides are TGTGCCAGTTCAGGTCCCCTAGCGGGCCCCAGGGAGCAGTTCTTC. It codes for CASSGPLAGPREQFF. The rearrangement joins TRBV19 to TRBJ2-1; 8 nucleotides align to TRBD2. CDR1 and CDR2 (germline): LNHDA, SQIVND (reference sequence). The CDR3 is 15 residues long. V lost 8 bases to trimming and J lost 10 bases; unmatched junction nucleotides: 16.

This chain uses TRBV2 with TRBJ1-5, with D possibly TRBD1 on 6 matching bases. Germline CDR1 reads SNHLY; CDR2 reads FYNNEI. V was clipped by 8 bases and J by 4 bases, with 15 bases between them. The CDR3 is made up of 14 amino acids. The CDR3 DNA sequence: TGTGCCAGCTCGAGGGATAGGGGGAATCAGCCCCAGCATTTT. Residues: CASSRDRGNQPQHF.

The chain employs TRBV6-5 and TRBJ2-7, with TRBD2 matching 9 bases. The germline gives CDR1 MNHEY, CDR2 SVGAGI. Losses at the gene ends were 6 bases for V and 6 bases for J; bases not matched to a gene: 9. The length of the CDR3 is 14 residues. CDR3 sequence reads: CASRSSGVFSEQYF. Here the CDR3 DNA reads TGTGCCAGCAGGTCTAGCGGGGTGTTCTCCGAGCAGTACTTC.

This chain joins TRBV5-1 and TRBJ2-7; a possible D gene is TRBD1 (6 bases). The CDR3 runs to 13 residues. Germline V lookup: CDR1 SGHRS, CDR2 YFSETQ. The V end was cut by 4 bases, the J end by 7 bases, with 15 bases between. The CDR3 protein is CASSVQGLGEQYF. CDR3 sequence (DNA): TGCGCCAGCAGCGTACAGGGCCTTGGAGAGCAGTACTTC.

The chain carries TRBV4-1 and TRBJ1-5; D not certain. CDR3 length: 13 amino acids. V dropped 1 base and J dropped 6 bases, with 7 bases sitting between them. Per germline, CDR1 MGHRA and CDR2 YSYEKL. This CDR3 reads CASSQAGSQPQHF. CDR3 in DNA: TGCGCCAGCAGCCAAGCGGGGTCTCAGCCCCAGCATTTT.

The chain couples TRBV29-1 to TRBJ1-2; D might be TRBD1 (6 bases). V was trimmed by 0 bases and J by 4 bases, leaving 12 bases between them. CDR3 size: 14 residues. The germline V gene encodes CDR1 SQVTM and CDR2 ANQGSEA. As DNA, the CDR3 is TGCAGCGTTGAAGATCCCGGACAGCTCTATGGCTACACCTTC. Translation: CSVEDPGQLYGYTF.

This chain joins TRBV6-4 and TRBJ1-5; D remains unclear. The CDR3 loop spans 15 amino acids. Germline CDR1 MRHNA, CDR2 SNTAGT. Trimming cost V 5 bases and J 5 bases, with 16 bases left between them. The DNA for the CDR3 is TGTGCCAGCAGTCCCCCCAATCAGCGGGATCAGCCCCAGCATTTT. Encoded protein: CASSPPNQRDQPQHF.

The V gene is TRBV11-3, the J gene TRBJ1-1; D perhaps matches TRBD1 (6 bases). Germline V lookup: CDR1 SGHNT, CDR2 YENEEA. V lost 5 bases to trimming and J lost 4 bases, with 17 bases between them. The CDR3 is 15 amino acids. CDR3 coding DNA: TGTGCCAGCAGCCCTTCTACAGGGCGCGGCACTGAAGCTTTCTTT. Its protein is CASSPSTGRGTEAFF.

The chain has TRBV10-2 and TRBJ2-7; 8 bases line up with TRBD1. Germline values: CDR1 WSHSY, CDR2 SAAADI. The CDR3 contains 15 residues. The trim removed 10 bases at V and 6 bases at J, leaving 17 bases unmatched. CDR3 loop: CATSPPGTGLIEQYF. The DNA of the CDR3 is TGCGCCACCAGCCCCCCCGGGACAGGACTCATCGAGCAGTACTTC.

The genes are TRBV30 and TRBJ2-2; a weak D match, TRBD1 (6 bases). The CDR3 runs to 13 residues. Trimming pared 4 bases from V and 6 bases from J, leaving 12 bases between. Germline V gene data show CDR1 as GTSNPN and CDR2 as SVGIG (reference sequence). The CDR3 nucleotides are TGTGCCTGGAAAAACAGGGCTGCCGGGGAGCTGTTTTTT. This codes for CAWKNRAAGELFF.

The chain carries TRBV5-1 and TRBJ2-7, with D perhaps matching TRBD2 (5 bases). The CDR3 covers 15 residues. The V and J ends lost 4 bases and 0 bases respectively, with 14 bases between them. CDR1 and CDR2 from the germline V gene are SGHRS and YFSETQ. The CDR3 is CASSLAGAASYEQYF. The DNA for the CDR3 is TGCGCCAGCAGCCTAGCAGGTGCAGCCTCCTACGAGCAGTACTTC.

The chain joins TRBV3-1 (or the pseudogene TRBV3-2) to TRBJ2-3, with D perhaps TRBD1 (5 bases). Germline CDR1 is LGHDT and CDR2 is YNNKEL (reference sequence). The CDR3 is 16 amino acids. Trimming shortened V by 1 base and J by 5 bases, and 16 bases separated the two germline ends. As DNA, the CDR3 is TGTGCCAGCAGCCAAGGTTGGAAGGGGCCCGGAGATACGCAGTATTTT. This sequence encodes CASSQGWKGPGDTQYF.